The clone carrying this TCR beta chain has a count of ten or more. Its specificity is unknown. Genomic DNA, serving as template, underwent TCR beta VDJ and CDR3 profiling. TCRdb itself ran the reads through MiXCR, one entry per CDR3 protein. The sample records about 80,000 distinct CDR3 sequences, 40% to 55% being singletons. This sample was included in a study of CD8+CD57+ T cells in acquired aplastic anemia. Whole-study context: An average of roughly 3 ug of DNA was obtained from sorted CD4+ and CD8+ cells.

Overall study findings and caveats: Patients versus controls showed no significant CD8+ Simpson's diversity difference.

This CDR3 comprises 14 residues. CDR1 is MNHEY, CDR2 SMNVEV, per germline (reference sequence). V was clipped by 5 bases and J by 2 bases, with 13 bases between them. This receptor was obtained from a human donor in good health, serving as a control. Sequences were obtained from sorted CD4+, CD8+, or CD8+CD57+ T cells (not recorded which) from PBMCs. The rearrangement uses TRBV27 and TRBJ2-7, with D maybe TRBD2 (6 bases). The CDR3 nucleotides read TGTGCCAGCAGTCCGGGACTGGCAACCTACGAGCAGTACTTC. Amino acids: CASSPGLATYEQYF.